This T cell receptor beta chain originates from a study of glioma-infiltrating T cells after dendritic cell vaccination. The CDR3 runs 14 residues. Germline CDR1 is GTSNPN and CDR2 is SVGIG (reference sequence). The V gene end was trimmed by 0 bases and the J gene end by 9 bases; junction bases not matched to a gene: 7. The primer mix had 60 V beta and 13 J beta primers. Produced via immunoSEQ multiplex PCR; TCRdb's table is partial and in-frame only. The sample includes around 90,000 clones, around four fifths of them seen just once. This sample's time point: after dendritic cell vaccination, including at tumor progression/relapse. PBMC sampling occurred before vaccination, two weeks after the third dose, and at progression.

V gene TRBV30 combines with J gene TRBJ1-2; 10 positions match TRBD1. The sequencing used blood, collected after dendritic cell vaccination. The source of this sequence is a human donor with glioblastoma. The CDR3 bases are TGTGCCTGGAGTGTACTCCGGGACAGGGGTAGCTACACCTTC. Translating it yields CAWSVLRDRGSYTF.